The 14 T cell receptor beta chains below were found in one sample sequenced in a study of human T cells and chemical hapten exposure. Time point: patch test 2, 6 weeks after DPC sensitization. The treatment denotes: therapeutic diphenylcyclopropenone sensitization with weekly scalp DPC. TCRdb re-called the RACE reads with MiXCR, one entry per CDR3 protein. The sample carries approximately 350,000 distinct CDR3 sequences, 6% to 7% recorded once. The source material was whole blood, sampled in connection with sensitization to the hapten diphenylcyclopropenone (DPC). The receptors derive from a woman aged 18-29 years with alopecia areata. Some clones in this sample may be carry-over from other donors' samples.

This clonotype was detected ten times or more. It is unclear where the CDR3 begins or ends on the DNA, so no DNA is shown, and the CDR3 is as TCRdb lists it. The rearrangement links TRBV27 to TRBJ1-3. The CDR3 has 18 residues if both end residues are counted. Germline CDR1 reads MNHEY; CDR2 reads SMNVEV (reference sequence). The CDR3 sequence: CAGKILCQQAPSGNTIYF.

This clonotype has only a few counts. DNA for the CDR3: TGCAGTGCCGGGCGGCCGGGGACTGAAGCTTTCTTT. Amino acids: CSAGRPGTEAFF. The rearrangement uses TRBV20-1 and TRBJ1-1; D unclear. V gave up 6 bases and J gave up 5 bases, with 13 bases separating them. CDR1 is DFQATT and CDR2 is SNEGSKA in the germline V gene (reference sequence). This CDR3 has 12 amino acids.

This clonotype was recorded a few times. The chain uses TRBV20-1 and TRBJ2-4, with 7 bases identical to TRBD1. V lost 3 bases and J lost 2; bases outside the gene matches: 4. The CDR3 sequence is 14 residues long. Germline-derived CDR1 and CDR2 are DFQATT and SNEGSKA (reference sequence). CDR3 bases: TGCAGTGCTAGTCTACAGGGGTCCAAAAACATTCAGTACTTC. It yields the protein CSASLQGSKNIQYF.

This clonotype was seen at least ten times. The chain links TRBV18 to TRBJ1-3; 10 nucleotides agree with TRBD1. V was pared by 3 bases and J by 3 bases, with 5 bases of the junction left unmatched. The CDR3 has 16 residues. Germline CDR1 KGHSH, CDR2 LQKENI. The CDR3 spells CASSPPGTGVGNTIYF. In nucleotides, the CDR3 is TGTGCCAGCTCACCCCCCGGGACAGGGGTTGGAAACACCATATATTTT.

This chain links TRBV12-3 or TRBV12-4 with TRBJ1-3; D is unresolved. V was trimmed by 5 bases and J by 6 bases, leaving 14 bases between them. This CDR3 region has 14 residues. The CDR3 region has the DNA TGTGCCAGCAGTCTCGGGAGGGCCGAAAACACCATATATTTT. Translated: CASSLGRAENTIYF.

In this sample, this clonotype turned up many times. The chain carries TRBV25-1 and TRBJ1-5; D gene unclear. This CDR3 is 13 amino acids long. The V end was cut by 3 bases, the J end by 3 bases, with 6 bases between. Germline values: CDR1 MGHDK, CDR2 SYGVNS. In nucleotides, the CDR3 is TGTGCCAGCAGTGACAGTCACAATCAGCCCCAGCATTTT. This gives the protein CASSDSHNQPQHF.

This clonotype was seen repeatedly, ten times or more. This chain joins TRBV4-3 and TRBJ1-3; the D is unclear. The CDR3 has 16 residues. Germline values: CDR1 LGHNA, CDR2 YSLEER. V lost 0 bases, J lost 0 bases, and 9 bases lay in between. The CDR3 reads CASSQDWVSSGNTIYF. The DNA of the CDR3 is TGCGCCAGCAGCCAAGATTGGGTCAGCTCTGGAAACACCATATATTTT.

This clonotype was detected many times. The chain has TRBV7-9 and TRBJ1-2; a weak D match, TRBD1 (5 bases). The germline V gene encodes CDR1 SEHNR and CDR2 FQNEAQ (reference sequence). This CDR3 is built from 14 residues. Trimming cost V 5 bases and J 4 bases, with 14 bases left between them. The CDR3 sequence: CASSHGTPIYGYTF. The CDR3 DNA follows: TGTGCCAGCAGCCATGGGACTCCTATCTATGGCTACACCTTC. Full variable domain (missing parts from reference TRBV7-9 and TRBJ1-2): DTGVSQNPRHKITKRGQNVTFRCDPISEHNRLYWYRQTLGQGPEFLTYFQNEAQLEKSRLLSDRFSAERPKGSFSTLEIQRTEQGDSAMYLCASSHGTPIYGYTFGSGTRLTVV.

This clonotype was observed once. The rearrangement joins TRBV11-2 to TRBJ2-4; no definite D call. The CDR3 covers 14 residues. Trimming took off 6 bases at V and 0 bases at J, with 9 bases between the two ends. The germline CDR1 and CDR2 sequences are SGHAT and FQNNGV. The CDR3 nucleotides are TGTGCCAGCAGGAGTGCTCTAGCCAAAAACATTCAGTACTTC. It translates to CASRSALAKNIQYF.

The rearrangement joins TRBV3-1 to TRBJ2-3; 9 positions agree with TRBD2. This CDR3 has 18 amino acids. With 2 bases clipped from V and 1 base from J, the junction kept 10 bases outside the gene matches. From germline, CDR1 is LGHDT and CDR2 YNNKEL (reference sequence). CDR3 in DNA: TGTGCCAGCAGCCAAAGCCTGTGGGCTAGCGGGGGCACAGATACGCAGTATTTT. Translating gives CASSQSLWASGGTDTQYF.

This clonotype has ten or more counts. The chain has TRBV27 and TRBJ1-6; the D is unclear. The CDR3 has 14 amino acids. Trimming removed 2 bases from V and 9 bases from J, with 11 bases in between. Germline CDR1 is MNHEY and CDR2 is SMNVEV (reference sequence). CDR3 residues: CASSLKPGSSPLHF. CDR3 DNA: TGTGCCAGCAGTTTAAAGCCAGGCTCTTCACCCCTCCACTTT.

This clonotype has ten or more counts. J is TRBJ1-1 and V is TRBV7-2; a weak D match, TRBD1 (6 bases). V was cut by 6 bases and J by 3 bases, with 14 bases left in between. This CDR3 contains 14 residues. Germline V gene lookup returns CDR1 SGHTA and CDR2 FQGNSA. In DNA, the CDR3 is TGTGCCAGCAGTCAACAGGGACGAGACACTGAAGCTTTCTTT. Protein: CASSQQGRDTEAFF.

This clonotype was seen a handful of times. V usage is TRBV5-1 and J usage is TRBJ2-5; 7 positions agree with TRBD1. CDR1 is SGHRS, CDR2 YFSETQ, per germline. Trimming at V came to 4 bases and at J to 4 bases, leaving 10 bases not matched to a gene. The length of the CDR3 is 15 residues. CDR3 nucleotides: TGCGCCAGCAGCCCCAAGACACAGGGGCGAGAGACCCAGTACTTC. Translation gives CASSPKTQGRETQYF.

This chain joins TRBV6-2 or TRBV6-3 and TRBJ2-1; 8 bases are a match to TRBD1. This CDR3 comprises 15 residues. V lost 5 bases to trimming and J lost 8 bases; unmatched junction nucleotides: 11. Germline CDR1 reads MNHEY; CDR2 reads SVGEGT. CDR3 in amino acids: CASSPGTGGLDEQFF. The CDR3 DNA is TGTGCCAGCAGTCCCGGGACAGGCGGTTTGGATGAGCAGTTCTTC.